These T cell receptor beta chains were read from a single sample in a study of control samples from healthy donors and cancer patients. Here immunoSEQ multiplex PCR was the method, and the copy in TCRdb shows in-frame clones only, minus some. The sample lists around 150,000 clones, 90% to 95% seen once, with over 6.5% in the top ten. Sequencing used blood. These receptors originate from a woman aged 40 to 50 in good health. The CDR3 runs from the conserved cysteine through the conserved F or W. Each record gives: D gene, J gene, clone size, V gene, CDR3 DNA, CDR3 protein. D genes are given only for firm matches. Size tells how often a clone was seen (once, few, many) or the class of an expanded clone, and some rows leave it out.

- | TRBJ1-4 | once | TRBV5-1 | TGCGCCAGCAGCTTGGAAGGAGGGGAAAAACTGTTTTTT | CASSLEGGEKLFF
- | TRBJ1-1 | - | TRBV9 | TGTGCCAGCAGCGTAGGGCCGGCGGGGTCAACTGAAGCTTTCTTT | CASSVGPAGSTEAFF
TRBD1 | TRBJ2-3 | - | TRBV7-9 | TGTGCCAGCAGCGGAGTCCCGGGACAGGGTTCCACAGATACGCAGTATTTT | CASSGVPGQGSTDTQYF
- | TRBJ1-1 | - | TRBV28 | TGTGCCAGCGGAGGACGGTGGGTAACTGAAGCTTTCTTT | CASGGRWVTEAFF
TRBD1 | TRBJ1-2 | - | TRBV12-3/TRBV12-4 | TGTGCCAGCAGTCCAGGGACAGGTCACGGCTACACCTTC | CASSPGTGHGYTF
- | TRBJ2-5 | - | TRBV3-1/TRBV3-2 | TGTGCCAGCAGCCGGGGGGCGGGGCCCCAAGAGACCCAGTACTTC | CASSRGAGPQETQYF
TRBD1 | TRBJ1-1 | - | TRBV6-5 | TGTGCCATCAGGCCGGGACAGAAGAACACTGAAGCTTTCTTT | CAIRPGQKNTEAFF
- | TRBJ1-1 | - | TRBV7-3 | TGTGCCAGCAGCTTAAGTGGGAACACTGAAGCTTTCTTT | CASSLSGNTEAFF
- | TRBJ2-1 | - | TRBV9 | TGTGCCAGCAGCGAGGGAGGGGGCGAGCAGTTCTTC | CASSEGGGEQFF
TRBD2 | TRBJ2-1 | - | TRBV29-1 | TGCAGCGTTCACGGGACTAGCGGGAGGGTGCAGTTCTTC | CSVHGTSGRVQFF
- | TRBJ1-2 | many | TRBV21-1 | TGTGCCAGCAGCAATTTATCTTATGGCTACACCTTC | CASSNLSYGYTF
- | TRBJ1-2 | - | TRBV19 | TGTGCCAGTAGTGACGGCCTCTCGAGCGCTGGCTACACCTTC | CASSDGLSSAGYTF
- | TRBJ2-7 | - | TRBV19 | TGTGCCAGTAGTCCTTTACCGCCGGTGGACTACGAGCAGTACTTC | CASSPLPPVDYEQYF
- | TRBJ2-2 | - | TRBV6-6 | TGTGCCAGCAGTCCCAGGGGAGCGAACACCGGGGAGCTGTTTTTT | CASSPRGANTGELFF
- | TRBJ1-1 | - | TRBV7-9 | TGTGCCAGCAGCCCAAAGAAGGGGAAAGCTTTCTTT | CASSPKKGKAFF
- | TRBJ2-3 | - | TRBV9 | TGTGCCAGCAGCGCCATTGGGGGATTGGATACGCAGTATTTT | CASSAIGGLDTQYF
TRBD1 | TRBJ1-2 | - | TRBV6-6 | TGTGCCAGCAGTGCCGGGACAGGAAACTATGGCTACACCTTC | CASSAGTGNYGYTF
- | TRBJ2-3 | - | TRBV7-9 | TGTGCCAGCAGCTCAAGCGGGGATACGCAGTATTTT | CASSSSGDTQYF
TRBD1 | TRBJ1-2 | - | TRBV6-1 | TGTGCCAGCAGTGAAGCCTACGGACAGGATGATGGCTACACCTTC | CASSEAYGQDDGYTF
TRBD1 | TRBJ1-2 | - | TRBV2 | TGTGCCAGCAGTGAACGGACAGGGGCGTTCGGTGGCTACACCTTC | CASSERTGAFGGYTF
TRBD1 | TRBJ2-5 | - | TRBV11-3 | TGTGCCAGCAGCTTATTTGGGACAGGGCAAGAGACCCAGTACTTC | CASSLFGTGQETQYF
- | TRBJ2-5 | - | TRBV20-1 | TGCAGTGCTAGTTTCGGGATGGAGACCCAGTACTTC | CSASFGMETQYF
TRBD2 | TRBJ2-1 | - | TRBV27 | TGTGCCAGCAGTTGGTCTAGCGGGACGGACAATGAGCAGTTCTTC | CASSWSSGTDNEQFF
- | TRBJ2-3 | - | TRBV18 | TGTGCCAGCTCACCAGGAGGGCAGGCCCCAGATACGCAGTATTTT | CASSPGGQAPDTQYF
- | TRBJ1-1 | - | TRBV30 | TGTGCCTGGAATGAAGCTTTCTTT | CAWNEAFF
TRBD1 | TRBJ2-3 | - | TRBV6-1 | TGTGCCAGCAGTGAGCCCAGGGGGCTCACAGATACGCAGTATTTT | CASSEPRGLTDTQYF
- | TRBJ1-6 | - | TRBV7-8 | TGTGCCAGCAGCACCCGGACAGTTAATAATTCACCCCTCCACTTT | CASSTRTVNNSPLHF
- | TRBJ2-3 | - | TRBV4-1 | TGCGCCAGCAGCCAAGGGGCGGGTTCCCCAGATACGCAGTATTTT | CASSQGAGSPDTQYF
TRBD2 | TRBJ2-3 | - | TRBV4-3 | TGCGCCAGCAGCCAAGAGGGGGGGGTACCGACAGATACGCAGTATTTT | CASSQEGGVPTDTQYF
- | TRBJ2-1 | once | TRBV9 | TGTGCCAGCAGCGCGACAGCGGCCTCCTACAATGAGCAGTTCTTC | CASSATAASYNEQFF
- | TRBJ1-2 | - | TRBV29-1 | TGCAGCGTTGATTTAGGGGGGAGGGGCTACACCTTC | CSVDLGGRGYTF
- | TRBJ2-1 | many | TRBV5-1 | TGCGCCAGCAGCTTGGGAAGGGCCCCCTACAATGAGCAGTTCTTC | CASSLGRAPYNEQFF
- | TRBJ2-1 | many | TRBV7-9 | TGTGCCAGCAGCTTAGTATCTGGACATAATACTTACAATGAGCAGTTCTTC | CASSLVSGHNTYNEQFF
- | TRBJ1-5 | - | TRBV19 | TGTGCCAGTAGTATTGGGGCATATCAGCCCCAGCATTTT | CASSIGAYQPQHF
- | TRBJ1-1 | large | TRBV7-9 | TGTGCCAGCAGCTTAGCGTATTGGGGCGAGGGAACTGAAGCTTTCTTT | CASSLAYWGEGTEAFF
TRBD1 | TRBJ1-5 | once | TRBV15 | TGTGCCACCAGCAACCTAAGACAGGGATTGGGACTAAATCAGCCCCAGCATTTT | CATSNLRQGLGLNQPQHF
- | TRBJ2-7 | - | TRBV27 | TGTGCCGGAACGCCACACAGCAGTTCCCCCGCCCCAGGAGAGCAGTACTTC | CAGTPHSSSPAPGEQYF
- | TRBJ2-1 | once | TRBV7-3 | TGTGCCAGCAGCGCCGGGTCGCTAAATGAGCAGTTCTTC | CASSAGSLNEQFF
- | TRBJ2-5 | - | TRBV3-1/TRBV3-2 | TGTGCCAGCAGCCCCAACAGGGCCCAAGAGACCCAGTACTTC | CASSPNRAQETQYF
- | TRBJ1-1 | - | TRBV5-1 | TGCGCCAGCAGCTTGCAGGATCGCCAGGGTGGGGCTTTCTTT | CASSLQDRQGGAFF
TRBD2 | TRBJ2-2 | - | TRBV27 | TGTGCCAGCAGTTTACGGAGACTAGCTGGCACCGGGGAGCTGTTTTTT | CASSLRRLAGTGELFF
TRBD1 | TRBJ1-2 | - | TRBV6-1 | TGTGCCAGCAGTGAACGCAGGGGGACCTATGGCTACACCTTC | CASSERRGTYGYTF
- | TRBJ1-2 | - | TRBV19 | TGTGCCAGTAGCGCCCCTATTGGGGGCGTCGGCTATGGCTACACCTTC | CASSAPIGGVGYGYTF
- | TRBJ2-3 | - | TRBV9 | TGTGCCAGCAGCGGCCCCCGCACAGATACGCAGTATTTT | CASSGPRTDTQYF
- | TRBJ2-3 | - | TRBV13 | TGTGCCAGCAGCTCCTCCGGGAGAGGCACAGATACGCAGTATTTT | CASSSSGRGTDTQYF
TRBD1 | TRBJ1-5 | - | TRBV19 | TGTGCCAGTAGCCTTACCGACGGACAGGGGGCTGATCAGCCCCAGCATTTT | CASSLTDGQGADQPQHF